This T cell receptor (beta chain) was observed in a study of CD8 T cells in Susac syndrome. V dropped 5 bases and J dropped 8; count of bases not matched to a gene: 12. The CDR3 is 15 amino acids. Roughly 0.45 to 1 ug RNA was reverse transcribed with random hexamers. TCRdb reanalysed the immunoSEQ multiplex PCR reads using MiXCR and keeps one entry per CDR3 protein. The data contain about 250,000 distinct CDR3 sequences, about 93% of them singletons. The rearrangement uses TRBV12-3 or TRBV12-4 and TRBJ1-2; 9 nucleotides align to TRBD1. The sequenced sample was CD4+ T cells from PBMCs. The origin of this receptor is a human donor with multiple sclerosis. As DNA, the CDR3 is TGTGCCAGCAGTCCGACACAGGGGGCATGGCGGGGCTACACCTTC. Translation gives CASSPTQGAWRGYTF.